The rows below give T cell receptor beta chains drawn from one sample of a study. TCRdb independently ran MiXCR on the RT-PCR reads; one entry per CDR3 protein. The sample carries 550,000 to 750,000 distinct CDR3 sequences, 12% to 15% recorded once. Source material: memory CD4+ T cells from blood. The receptors originated from a female donor in good health, serving as a healthy control. The conserved cysteine and the conserved F or W are not part of the CDR3 here. The order of the fields is CDR3 protein, D gene, V gene, J gene. D genes are given only for firm matches.

ASSPPRWETQY	-	TRBV7-8	TRBJ2-5
SARGLAGGPNLSYEQY	TRBD2	TRBV20-1	TRBJ2-7
ASSLAPGGGGYT	TRBD1	TRBV5-1	TRBJ1-2
ASSLTGSSEQF	TRBD1	TRBV11-2	TRBJ2-1
SARVAGALETQY	-	TRBV20-1	TRBJ2-5
ASSPPDRGSYEQY	TRBD1	TRBV18	TRBJ2-7
ASSYLVAGGREDTQY	TRBD2	TRBV6-5	TRBJ2-3
ASSKFRRSCSYNEQF	-	TRBV21-1	TRBJ2-1
ASSLQQGAGGYT	-	TRBV6-5	TRBJ1-2
ASDLAGAYEQY	TRBD2	TRBV6-1	TRBJ2-7
ASSLVSRGPLYEQY	-	TRBV5-4	TRBJ2-7
ASSFTGYGDTEAF	-	TRBV18	TRBJ1-1
ASSPGAGISY	-	TRBV6-5	TRBJ1-1
ASSVWLGGNTEAF	-	TRBV9	TRBJ1-1
ASSLSLALGTVFQETQY	TRBD1	TRBV28	TRBJ2-5
SAGRQGPLEQY	TRBD1	TRBV20-1	TRBJ2-7
ASSSVASRAEAF	-	TRBV6-2/TRBV6-3	TRBJ1-1
SAREGQGARWTEAF	TRBD1	TRBV20-1	TRBJ1-1